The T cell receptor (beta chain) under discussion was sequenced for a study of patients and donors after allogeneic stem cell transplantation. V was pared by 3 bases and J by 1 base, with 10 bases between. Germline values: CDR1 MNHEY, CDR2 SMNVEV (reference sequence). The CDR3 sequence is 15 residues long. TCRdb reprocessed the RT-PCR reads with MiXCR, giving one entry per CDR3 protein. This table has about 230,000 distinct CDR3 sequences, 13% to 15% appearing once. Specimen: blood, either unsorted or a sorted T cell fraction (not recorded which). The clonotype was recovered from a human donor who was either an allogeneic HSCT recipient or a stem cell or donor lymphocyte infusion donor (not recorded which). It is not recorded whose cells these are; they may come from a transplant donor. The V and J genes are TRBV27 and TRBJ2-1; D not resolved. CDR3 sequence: CASSLSGPSYNEQFF. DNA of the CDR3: TGTGCCAGCAGTTTGTCCGGGCCGTCCTACAATGAGCAGTTCTTC.